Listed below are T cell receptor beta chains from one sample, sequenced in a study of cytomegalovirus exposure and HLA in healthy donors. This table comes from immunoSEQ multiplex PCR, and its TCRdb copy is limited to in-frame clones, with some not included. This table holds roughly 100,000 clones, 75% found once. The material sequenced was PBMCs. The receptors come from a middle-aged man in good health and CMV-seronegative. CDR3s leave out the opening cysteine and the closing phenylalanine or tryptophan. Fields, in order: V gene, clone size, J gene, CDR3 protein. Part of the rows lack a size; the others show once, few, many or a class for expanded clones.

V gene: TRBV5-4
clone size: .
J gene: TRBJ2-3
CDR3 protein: ASSFLGGDTQY

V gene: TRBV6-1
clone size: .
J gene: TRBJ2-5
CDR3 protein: ASSEEVGRRETQY

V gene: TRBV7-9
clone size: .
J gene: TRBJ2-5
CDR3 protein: ASSLGSGGSKETQY

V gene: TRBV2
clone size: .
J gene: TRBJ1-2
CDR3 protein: ASRERLTYGCT

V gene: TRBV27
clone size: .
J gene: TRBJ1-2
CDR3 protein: ASSTGGAYNGYT

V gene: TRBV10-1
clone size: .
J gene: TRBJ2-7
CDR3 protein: ASTVPRGSGEQY

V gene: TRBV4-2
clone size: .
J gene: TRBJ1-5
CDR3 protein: ASSQWGVGQGASSNQPQH

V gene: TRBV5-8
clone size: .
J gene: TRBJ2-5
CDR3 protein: ASSSGTSGEQETQY

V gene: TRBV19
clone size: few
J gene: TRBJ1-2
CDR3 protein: ASKIGAGIYGYT

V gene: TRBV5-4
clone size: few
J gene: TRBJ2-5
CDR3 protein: ASSSKSGAETQY

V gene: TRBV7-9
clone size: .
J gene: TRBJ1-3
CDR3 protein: ASSLEPNTIY

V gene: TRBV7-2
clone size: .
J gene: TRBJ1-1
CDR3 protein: ACRPTIGQGEAF

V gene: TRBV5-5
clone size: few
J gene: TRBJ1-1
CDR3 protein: ASSKQGMNTEAF

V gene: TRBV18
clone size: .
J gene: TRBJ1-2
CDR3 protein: ASSLRTIGQGYGYT

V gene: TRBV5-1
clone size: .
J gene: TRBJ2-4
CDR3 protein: ASSFRNIQY

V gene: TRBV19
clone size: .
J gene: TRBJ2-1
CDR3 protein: ASSRLAGASYNEQF

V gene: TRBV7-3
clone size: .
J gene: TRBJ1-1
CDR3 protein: ASSLTPATNTEAF

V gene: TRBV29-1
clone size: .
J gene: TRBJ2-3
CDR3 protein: SVEVDGSQY

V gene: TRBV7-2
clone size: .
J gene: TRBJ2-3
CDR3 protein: ASSLGSFTDTQY

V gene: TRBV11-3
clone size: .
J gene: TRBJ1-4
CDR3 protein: ASSLANDGRIATNEKLF

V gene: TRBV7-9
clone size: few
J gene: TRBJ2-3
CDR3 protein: ASSLGTSGASSTDTQY

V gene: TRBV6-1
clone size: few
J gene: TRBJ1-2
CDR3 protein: ASSGPETSYGYT

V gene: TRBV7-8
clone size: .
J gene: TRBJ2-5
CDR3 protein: ASSKTPWTGEETQY

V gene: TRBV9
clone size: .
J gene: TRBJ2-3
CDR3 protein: ASSVGGGAGVGDTQY

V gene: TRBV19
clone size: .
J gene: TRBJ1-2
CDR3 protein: ASSIGVGGYT

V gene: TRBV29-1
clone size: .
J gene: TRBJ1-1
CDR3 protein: SVGSQGATEAF

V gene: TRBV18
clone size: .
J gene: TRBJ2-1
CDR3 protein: ASSRAGGPLSEQF

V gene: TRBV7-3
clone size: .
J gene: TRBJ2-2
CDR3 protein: ASSLRVLTGANTGELF

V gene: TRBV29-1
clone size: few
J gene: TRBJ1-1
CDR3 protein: SVEDPQGTEAF

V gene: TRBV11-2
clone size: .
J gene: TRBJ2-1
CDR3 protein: ASSPSGQDFNEQF

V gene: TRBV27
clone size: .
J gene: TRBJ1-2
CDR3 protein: ASSPEGGYGYT

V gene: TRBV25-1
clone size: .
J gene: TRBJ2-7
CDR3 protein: ATSQKQGTYEQY

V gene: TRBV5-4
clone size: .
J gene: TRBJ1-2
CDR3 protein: ASSGGGLSYGYT

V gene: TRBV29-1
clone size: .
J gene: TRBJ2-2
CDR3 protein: SARPSGNTGELF

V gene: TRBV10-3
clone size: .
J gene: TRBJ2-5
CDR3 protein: AISEPTGDTKETQY

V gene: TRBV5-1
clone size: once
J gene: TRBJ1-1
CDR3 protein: ASSVAGDNTEAF

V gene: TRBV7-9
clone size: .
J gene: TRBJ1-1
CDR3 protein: ASSLDTPNTEAF

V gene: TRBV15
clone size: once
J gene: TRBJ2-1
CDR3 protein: ATSRDNGLAGGRKNEQF

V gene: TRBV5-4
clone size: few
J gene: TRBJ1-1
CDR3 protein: ASSSRDRGLLQGAF

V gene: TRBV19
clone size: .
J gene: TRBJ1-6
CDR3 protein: ASSLRTGGGNSPLH

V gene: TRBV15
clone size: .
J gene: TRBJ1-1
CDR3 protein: ATSRGRARDTEAF

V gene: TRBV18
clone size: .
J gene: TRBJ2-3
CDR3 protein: ASSPLHELAGYTQY

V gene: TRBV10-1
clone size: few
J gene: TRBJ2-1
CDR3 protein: ASSESGTGAREQF

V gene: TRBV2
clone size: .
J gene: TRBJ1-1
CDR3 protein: ASSPGTGHPEAF

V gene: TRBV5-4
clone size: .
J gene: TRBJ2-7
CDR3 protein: ASSLGRGSYEQY

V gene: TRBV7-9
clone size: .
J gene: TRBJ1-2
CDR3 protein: ASSFPQDRGRYT

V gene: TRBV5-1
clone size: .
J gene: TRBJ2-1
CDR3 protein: ASSWAQGGDYNEQF

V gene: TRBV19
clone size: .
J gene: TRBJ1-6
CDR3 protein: ASSMTGDSPLH

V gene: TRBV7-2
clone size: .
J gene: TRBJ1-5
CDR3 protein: ASSSGQGFGQPQH

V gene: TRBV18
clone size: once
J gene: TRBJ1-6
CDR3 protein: ASSRRGGDYNSPLH

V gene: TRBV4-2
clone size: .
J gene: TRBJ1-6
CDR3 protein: ASSRDPQAGATYNSPLH

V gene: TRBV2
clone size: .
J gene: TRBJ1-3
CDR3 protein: ASSLDRGKENTIY

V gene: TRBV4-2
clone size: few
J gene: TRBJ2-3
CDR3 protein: ASSSRTSGGAEGSTQY

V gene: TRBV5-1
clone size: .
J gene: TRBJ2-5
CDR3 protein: ASGQQGGETQY

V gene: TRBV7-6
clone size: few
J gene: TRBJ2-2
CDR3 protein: ASSLGQGNTGELF

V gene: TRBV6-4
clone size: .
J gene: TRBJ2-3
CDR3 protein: ASSGDGTDTQY

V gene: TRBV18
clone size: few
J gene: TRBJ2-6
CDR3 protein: ASLRGSEGANVLT

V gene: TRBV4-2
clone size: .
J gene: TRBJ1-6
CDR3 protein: ASSQDKQGLGSPLH